This T cell receptor beta chain was identified in a study of T cells in Graves' hyperthyroidism and ophthalmopathy. Findings and caveats of the study: In the blood, most expanded thyroid clonotypes above 0.001 appeared as well.

The CDR3 is 13 amino acids. In germline, CDR1 is SQVTM, CDR2 ANQGSEA. Germline trimming cut 1 base from V and 5 bases from J; bases unmatched to any gene: 3. The table lists this clonotype with a few counts. Its antigen is unknown. RNA transcripts served as the template for amplifying TCR beta CDR3 regions. First-round RT-PCR targeting the TCR CDR3 was performed with the HTBI primer set. MiXCR, applied by TCRdb to the multiplex PCR reads, yields one record per CDR3 protein. The sample comprises about 640,000 distinct CDR3 sequences, just under 45% of which are singletons, and less than 9% rests with the top ten.

The sequence derives from an adult man with Graves' disease, either hyperthyroidism or ophthalmopathy (not recorded which). The V call is TRBV29-1, the J call TRBJ2-7; 9 bases align to TRBD1. Sequenced material: peripheral blood or thyroid tissue (not recorded which). This CDR3 is CSVEGDRANEQYF. DNA of the CDR3: TGCAGCGTTGAAGGGGACAGGGCGAACGAGCAGTACTTC.